This entry concerns a single TCR beta chain. What it binds is unknown. The method was immunoSEQ multiplex PCR; TCRdb's version includes in-frame clones alone and lacks a portion of them. Seen here are about 49,000 clones, 90% observed once, and the top ten hold around 13%. The time point denotes: cycle 4 day 1 (C4D1), after more than 5 weeks of nivolumab. In every patient, relapse followed autologous stem cell transplantation, while exposure to brentuximab vedotin differed. Germline values: CDR1 MNHNY, CDR2 SVGAGI (reference sequence). V lost 5 bases and J 1 base, leaving 12 bases between the germline ends. This CDR3 is 15 amino acids long. This entry belongs to a study of PD-1 blockade in classical Hodgkin lymphoma. Study findings and constraints: Relapsed/refractory patients reportedly had the lowest baseline TCR diversity, below newly diagnosed patients, who were below healthy donors. Complete responders' diversity at baseline resembled that of newly diagnosed patients.

The J gene is TRBJ2-1, the V gene TRBV6-6; D may be TRBD2 (6 bases). Sequenced here: peripheral blood mononuclear cells (PBMCs), sampled before the fourth cycle of nivolumab. This receptor was obtained from a human donor with classical Hodgkin lymphoma. The CDR3 DNA reads TGTGCCAGCAGTCTAAGCGGGTCTTCCTACAATGAGCAGTTCTTC. Its translation: CASSLSGSSYNEQFF.